This TCR beta chain was captured in a study of CD8 T cells in Susac syndrome. Study in general: Active disease was present in about six of the sequenced Susac syndrome patients, and remission in under 10. Susac syndrome patients were untreated, on corticosteroids with some adding intravenous immunoglobulin, or on intravenous immunoglobulin only.

Details on this clonotype: The antigen remains unidentified.

An amount of RNA that ranged from roughly 0.5 to 1 ug was reverse transcribed with random hexamers. MiXCR was run by TCRdb on the immunoSEQ multiplex PCR reads, yielding one entry per CDR3 protein. The top ten clones hold over 0.15% of a sample with about 150,000 distinct CDR3 sequences, approximately 95% of them seen once. This CDR3 has 14 residues. CDR1 and CDR2 (germline): MNHEY, SMNVEV (reference sequence). Trimming took 0 bases from V and 3 from J, leaving 9 bases between them. The study's findings and limits: The study admitted that it had a relatively small number of individuals in its TCR sequencing and HLA analysis.

Blood CD8+ and CD4+ T cells underwent high-throughput TCR beta sequencing. Sequenced: CD8+ T cells from PBMCs. The TCR originated in a human donor with Susac syndrome. The chain uses TRBV27 and TRBJ2-7; D gene ambiguous. The CDR3 coding sequence is TGTGCCAGCAGTTTATCGCAAGCTGTCTACGAGCAGTACTTC. It translates to CASSLSQAVYEQYF.